This T cell receptor beta chain was identified in a study of blood T cells in healthy people across ages (dated by TCRdb to between 2015 and 2017). Context from the whole study: In model experiments, roughly one uniquely barcoded TCR beta cDNA molecule per two T cells was captured by template switching. Using deep sequencing normalized with unique cDNA molecular identifiers, the study measured how TCR beta repertoire diversity changes with age. Donors were grouped into four age groups: young (average roughly 16 years), middle-aged (around 39), aged (62) and long-lived (just over 80). To avoid experimental bias, donors of different ages were distributed randomly across sequencing lanes. The study analyzed two additional independent replicas of 1 million unique cDNA reads from the same blood draw for two donors, one aged 18 to 30 and one aged 80 or older. The investigation overall reported the following: There was a strong correlation between observed TCR beta diversity and the percentage of naive T cells measured by flow cytometry. Estimates of total diversity based on one million sequenced T cells were considered lower bounds and underestimates. Bulk unsorted PBMC profiling prevented conclusive comparison of naive and antigen-experienced compartments. Because donor CMV infection status was unknown, age-related changes in expanded clonotypes were potentially confounded. As age increased, observed TCR beta diversity per million T cells dropped in a roughly linear way, and a significant reduction was already evident by age about 36. Compared with the aged group, the long-lived group had more naive CD4+ T cells, fewer expanded clones and increased TCR diversity, a pattern suggesting age selection.

Comment on this clonotype: Which antigen it targets is not known. There are no base qualities to consult, and no much larger clone falls within one base.

The CDR3 measures 14 amino acids from cysteine to phenylalanine. Just the 42-base CDR3 DNA is kept, in frame starting at base 1. The germline V gene encodes CDR1 SEHNR and CDR2 FQNEAQ (reference sequence). V and J lose 0 bases and 6 bases, and a span of 11 bases separates them. Donors were a few dozen systemically healthy Caucasian individuals from Russia aged 6 to 90 years. Roughly 10 milliliters of peripheral blood were collected from each donor into EDTA-treated Vacutainer tubes. Ficoll-Paque density-gradient centrifugation was used to isolate PBMCs, with at least 7 million per sample. Trizol reagent was used to extract total RNA from the PBMCs, yielding at least 6 micrograms per sample. For every donor, flow cytometry on a PBMC aliquot measured the percentage of naive CD45RAhigh/CD27high T cells. The method was 5' RACE. The sequencing machine was an Illumina HiSeq 2500. A second PCR of roughly 7 to 12 cycles was run with a J-beta primer mix and a sample-barcoded 5' primer. Each TCR beta cDNA molecule received a unique molecular identifier from a template-switch 5' adaptor carrying 12 random nucleotides. At least 3 million CDR3-containing paired-end reads were obtained from each sample. First-strand cDNA was synthesized from all RNA with the Mint cDNA synthesis kit, primed by a TRBC-specific oligonucleotide. Following uracil-DNA glycosylase treatment, a first 18-cycle PCR with universal primers M1SS and BC2_uni_R was performed on all cDNA. Regarding the original processing steps: Normalization of each sample was performed by random selection of 1 million high-quality reads, each carrying a distinct molecular identifier. Reads with shared molecular identifiers were discarded instead of being binned into consensus sequences. MiTCR, with a Q25 quality threshold and the strictest error-elimination algorithm, was used for CDR3 identification, clonotype clustering and error correction. Lower-bound total TCR beta diversity was estimated with a nonparametric unseen species model using Euler transformation. TCRdb handled the public reads itself, with Q25 trimming in fastp and clone calling in MiXCR, and kept productive beta chains. For every CDR3 protein sequence, its rows merge into one entry that carries the most common genes and DNA. It is TCRdb's table, rather than the study itself, that gives the V and J calls and clone size. A total of some 700,000 distinct CDR3 sequences appear in this sample, 20% to 25% of them only once. Around a fifth of the sample goes to the ten largest clones.

The chain is encoded by TRBV7-9 joined to TRBJ1-2, and possibly TRBD1, on 5 matching bases. This TCR was sampled from a man in his 70s in good health. The sequenced sample was blood. The DNA is TGTGCCAGCAGCTTAGCGGGAGGGACTAATGGCTACACCTTC. This gives the protein CASSLAGGTNGYTF. The CDR3, completed at both ends by the reference TRBV7-9 and TRBJ1-2 genes, gives the full variable domain DTGVSQNPRHKITKRGQNVTFRCDPISEHNRLYWYRQTLGQGPEFLTYFQNEAQLEKSRLLSDRFSAERPKGSFSTLEIQRTEQGDSAMYLCASSLAGGTNGYTFGSGTRLTVV.